This TCR beta chain was observed in a study of cytomegalovirus exposure and HLA in healthy donors. The CDR3 length is 16 residues. With 5 bases clipped from V and 4 bases from J, the junction kept 8 bases outside the gene matches. In germline, CDR1 is LNHDA, CDR2 SQIVND (reference sequence). Using immunoSEQ multiplex PCR, the repertoire was profiled, and TCRdb retains in-frame clones only, with some absent. The repertoire holds about 120,000 clones, with around 90% as singletons. Sequenced: PBMCs. This rearrangement joins TRBV19 to TRBJ2-3; 11 bases agree with TRBD2. This receptor was obtained from a woman younger than 30 in good health and CMV-seronegative. CDR3 in DNA: TGTGCCAGTAGTGCTTTAGGGACTAGCGGACCAGATACGCAGTATTTT. Translation: CASSALGTSGPDTQYF.